This passage covers 24 T cell receptor beta chains from one sample sequenced in a study of T-cell reconstitution after alpha-beta-depleted transplantation in children. Molecular barcoding with unique molecular identifiers was used for the TCRbeta library. TCRdb redid the calling of the PCR reads with MiXCR, one entry per CDR3 protein. The sample shows around 400,000 distinct CDR3 sequences, about 20% of them seen only once. Here the sequenced sample was PBMCs from the stem cell graft donor, taken from the stem cell graft. The source is a human donor who donated a stem cell graft to a child with acute myeloid leukemia.

CDR3 loop: CASSTWTDETQYF. DNA for the CDR3: TGTGCCAGCAGCACTTGGACAGATGAGACCCAGTACTTC. The gene calls are TRBV7-8 and TRBJ2-5, with a tentative D call TRBD1 (6 bases). This CDR3 region has 13 residues. CDR1 and CDR2 (germline): SGHVS, FQNEAQ. V gave up 5 bases and J gave up 5 bases, with 12 bases separating them.

This clonotype was recorded a few times. The gene calls are TRBV10-3 and TRBJ1-2, with 7 bases identical to TRBD1. The CDR3 runs to 12 residues. Unmatched junction bases numbered 1, after V lost 0 bases and J lost 9 bases. Germline loops: CDR1 ENHRY, CDR2 SYGVKD. CDR3 sequence: CAISESTGRYTF. For the CDR3, the DNA is TGTGCCATCAGTGAGTCGACAGGGCGCTACACCTTC.

This clonotype showed up just a few times. CDR3 residues: CASSSLTSGGPTVYNEQFF. DNA of the CDR3: TGTGCCAGCAGCTCCCTGACTAGCGGGGGCCCAACGGTCTACAATGAGCAGTTCTTC. The V and J genes are TRBV13 and TRBJ2-1; TRBD2 agrees at 12 bases. The CDR3 runs 19 residues. Germline lookup yields CDR1 PRHDT and CDR2 FYEKMQ (reference sequence). The ends lost 4 bases at V and 3 bases at J; junction bases unmatched: 13.

This clonotype was counted at least ten times. The V and J genes are TRBV20-1 and TRBJ2-7, with 9 positions matching TRBD2. There are 15 residues in the CDR3. Trimming cost V 0 bases and J 3 bases; bases outside gene matches: 6. In germline, CDR1 is DFQATT, CDR2 SNEGSKA (reference sequence). The CDR3, as DNA: TGCAGTGCTAGAGATGGGCTAGCGGGAATCTACGAGCAGTACTTC. This codes for CSARDGLAGIYEQYF.

The chain carries TRBV12-3 or TRBV12-4 and TRBJ2-2; 10 bases match TRBD1. Unmatched junction bases numbered 0, after V lost 5 bases and J lost 9 bases. The CDR3 runs to 12 residues. CDR3 amino acids: CASSDRGRELFF. The CDR3 DNA reads TGTGCCAGCAGTGACAGGGGGCGGGAGCTGTTTTTT.

This clonotype was seen repeatedly, ten times or more. The chain links TRBV7-2 to TRBJ2-7; 11 bases align to TRBD1. This CDR3 comprises 15 residues. Per germline, CDR1 SGHTA and CDR2 FQGNSA. Germline trimming cut 1 base from V and 3 bases from J; bases unmatched to any gene: 2. CDR3 region: CASSLGGQGDYEQYF. The CDR3 bases are TGTGCCAGCAGCTTAGGGGGACAGGGGGACTACGAGCAGTACTTC.

This clonotype was observed a few times. CDR3 nucleotide sequence: TGCGCCAGCAGCTTGTCGACTAGCGCGCTAATCCACGAGCAGTACTTC. This codes for CASSLSTSALIHEQYF. V is TRBV5-1 and J is TRBJ2-7; 8 bases agree with TRBD2. The trim removed 1 base at V and 5 bases at J, leaving 11 bases unmatched. Looked up from germline, CDR1 is SGHRS and CDR2 is YFSETQ. The CDR3 is 16 residues long.

The table lists this clonotype with a few counts. V and J are TRBV7-3 and TRBJ2-1; weak D call: TRBD1 (5 bases). Looked up from germline, CDR1 is SGHTA and CDR2 is FQGTGA. The V end lost 2 bases, the J end lost 4 bases, and 15 bases lay between the germline ends. This CDR3 has 16 residues. As DNA, the CDR3 is TGTGCCAGCAGCTTACGGTTGTCAGGGTTATACAATGAGCAGTTCTTC. It encodes CASSLRLSGLYNEQFF.

This clonotype was recorded at least ten times. Here the CDR3 DNA reads TGCAGCGTTGCTGTTGGGAGGGGGCAGCCCCAGCATTTT. Encoded protein: CSVAVGRGQPQHF. The rearrangement uses TRBV29-1 and TRBJ1-5; TRBD1 might be the D (6 bases). Germline V gene data show CDR1 as SQVTM and CDR2 as ANQGSEA. The CDR3 runs 13 residues. V gave up 4 bases and J gave up 7 bases, with 14 bases separating them.

This clonotype was detected ten times or more. V and J are TRBV20-1 and TRBJ1-2; tentative D call: TRBD1 (5 bases). V lost 0 bases to trimming and J lost 8 bases, with 13 bases between them. CDR1 DFQATT and CDR2 SNEGSKA come from the germline V gene (reference sequence). This CDR3 contains 13 residues. The CDR3 protein is CSARDQSGEGYTF. CDR3 DNA: TGCAGTGCTAGAGATCAATCGGGGGAGGGCTACACCTTC.

The chain employs TRBV5-1 and TRBJ2-6, with D uncertain. V lost 4 bases and J lost 0, with 14 bases in between. Germline V lookup: CDR1 SGHRS, CDR2 YFSETQ. This CDR3 has 17 amino acids. The CDR3 is CASSADAVNSGANVLTF. The DNA of the CDR3 is TGCGCCAGCAGCGCGGACGCAGTCAACTCTGGGGCCAACGTCCTGACTTTC.

This rearrangement joins TRBV27 to TRBJ2-7; the match to TRBD1 covers 9 bases. Germline loops: CDR1 MNHEY, CDR2 SMNVEV (reference sequence). J lost 13 bases, V lost 2 bases, and 6 bases had no gene match. This CDR3 contains 12 residues. This CDR3 reads CASSLGGQGQYF. CDR3 nucleotides: TGTGCCAGCAGTTTAGGGGGACAGGGCCAATACTTC.

The V call is TRBV25-1, the J call TRBJ2-7; D tentatively reads TRBD1 or TRBD2 (5 bases each). From germline, CDR1 is MGHDK and CDR2 SYGVNS. The V end was cut by 3 bases, the J end by 2 bases, with 14 bases between. The CDR3 runs to 15 residues. CDR3: CASSEGVRAAYEQYF. Written as DNA, the CDR3 is TGTGCCAGCAGTGAGGGGGTGCGGGCCGCCTACGAGCAGTACTTC.

V is TRBV12-3 or TRBV12-4 and J is TRBJ2-1; D remains unclear. V lost 7 bases and J lost 0, with 7 bases in between. CDR3 size: 13 residues. The DNA for the CDR3 is TGTGCCAGCACAGCGAACTCCTACAATGAGCAGTTCTTC. Translating gives CASTANSYNEQFF.

This clonotype has just a few counts. J is TRBJ1-4 and V is TRBV6-4, with 8 bases matching TRBD1. The length of the CDR3 is 15 residues. The germline gives CDR1 MRHNA, CDR2 SNTAGT. V lost 3 bases to trimming and J lost 8 bases; unmatched junction nucleotides: 8. CDR3 amino acids: CASSDSRTGNEKLFF. The CDR3 nucleotides are TGTGCCAGCAGTGATTCCCGGACAGGGAACGAAAAACTGTTTTTT.

This chain uses TRBV5-1 with TRBJ2-6, with TRBD1 identical over 7 bases. The CDR3 sequence is 16 residues long. Per the germline V gene, CDR1 is SGHRS and CDR2 is YFSETQ. After removal of 4 bases from V and 0 bases from J, the junction contained 4 bases not matched to a gene. The CDR3 nucleotides are TGCGCCAGCAGCCAGACAGGGCTCTCTGGGGCCAACGTCCTGACTTTC. It is translated as CASSQTGLSGANVLTF.

This clonotype was counted between two and nine times. The chain joins TRBV20-1 to TRBJ2-7; D is ambiguous. The V and J ends lost 0 bases and 0 bases respectively, with 12 bases between them. This CDR3 has 15 residues. Germline V lookup: CDR1 DFQATT, CDR2 SNEGSKA (reference sequence). For the CDR3, the DNA is TGCAGTGCTAGAGACGGATCAGGAGCCTCCTACGAGCAGTACTTC. Its protein product is CSARDGSGASYEQYF.

The J gene is TRBJ2-7, the V gene TRBV20-1, with 9 bases identical to TRBD2. Trimming removed 1 base from V and 0 bases from J; junction bases left unmatched: 7. Germline V gene lookup returns CDR1 DFQATT and CDR2 SNEGSKA (reference sequence). The CDR3 runs 16 residues. The CDR3 sequence: CSARVTLREGSYEQYF. The CDR3 DNA sequence: TGCAGTGCTAGAGTGACCTTGCGGGAGGGCTCCTACGAGCAGTACTTC.

This clonotype appeared a few times. The chain employs TRBV5-1 and TRBJ2-5; 8 bases align to TRBD2. The CDR3 runs to 16 residues. Unmatched junction bases numbered 11, after V lost 3 bases and J lost 4 bases. The V gene's germline CDR1 is SGHRS and CDR2 YFSETQ. CDR3 DNA: TGCGCCAGCAGCTCGCTAGCGGGCCAGAGAGGAGAGACCCAGTACTTC. The encoded protein is CASSSLAGQRGETQYF.

This clonotype has a handful of counts. This chain uses TRBV21-1 with TRBJ2-7; TRBD1 is the table's D call and was not checked against the DNA. TRBV21-1 constitutes a pseudogene. This CDR3 is 13 amino acids long. The CDR3 here is CAGFPGGDYEQYF. The CDR3 bases are TGTGCCGGGTTTCCAGGGGGGGACTACGAGCAGTACTTC.

The rearrangement links TRBV10-3 to TRBJ2-3, with 8 bases identical to TRBD2. The CDR3 extends over 14 amino acids. Trimming cost V 10 bases and J 5 bases; bases outside gene matches: 11. Germline V CDR1 and CDR2: ENHRY, SYGVKD. DNA for the CDR3: TGTGCCAGCCGATCGGGAGGGGATGGAGATACGCAGTATTTT. Residues: CASRSGGDGDTQYF.

The chain couples TRBV10-2 to TRBJ2-3; D is possibly TRBD2 (6 bases). Trimming removed 3 bases from V and 0 bases from J, with 16 bases in between. The CDR3 consists of 17 residues. Germline values: CDR1 WSHSY, CDR2 SAAADI. CDR3 loop: CASSEEGAGSSTDTQYF. The CDR3 DNA follows: TGCGCCAGCAGTGAAGAGGGAGCGGGTTCTAGCACAGATACGCAGTATTTT.

This clonotype was seen a handful of times. The chain couples TRBV20-1 to TRBJ2-3, with a tentative D call TRBD2 (5 bases). Germline CDR1 reads DFQATT; CDR2 reads SNEGSKA (reference sequence). Deletions cut 0 bases from V and 4 bases from J, with 17 bases between. The CDR3 totals 16 residues. CDR3: CSARDEGGVGPDTQYF. Here the CDR3 DNA reads TGCAGTGCTAGAGATGAGGGTGGGGTAGGTCCAGATACGCAGTATTTT.

This clonotype was recorded a few times. The rearrangement uses TRBV20-1 and TRBJ2-7; D remains ambiguous. CDR1 is DFQATT, CDR2 SNEGSKA, per germline (reference sequence). The CDR3 is 14 residues long. Trimming took 3 bases from V and 0 from J, leaving 12 bases between them. The CDR3 sequence is CSASERVSSYEQYF. The DNA for the CDR3 is TGCAGTGCTAGCGAACGGGTGAGCTCCTACGAGCAGTACTTC.